The 22 T cell receptor beta chains listed next were all sequenced from one sample in a study of radiotherapy plus CTLA-4 blockade in lung cancer. Profiling relied on immunoSEQ multiplex PCR, and the TCRdb table lists in-frame clones only, not all of them. The sample has approximately 45,000 clones; 50% to 70% are singletons. Sequenced material: peripheral blood, taken from a patient treated with radiotherapy plus ipilimumab. The receptor set was obtained from a human donor with non-small cell lung cancer who had a partial response to radiotherapy plus ipilimumab.

This chain links TRBV5-6 with TRBJ1-1; no definite D call. From germline, CDR1 is SGHDT and CDR2 YYEEEE. The CDR3 runs 15 residues. Trimming stripped 0 bases from V and 1 base from J, with 10 bases between. The DNA of the CDR3 is TGTGCCAGCAGCTTGGCAACATTTTCGAACACTGAAGCTTTCTTT. This sequence encodes CASSLATFSNTEAFF.

CDR3 residues: CASSRRQNEKLFF. The CDR3 nucleotides are TGTGCCAGCTCACGACGACAAAATGAAAAACTGTTTTTT. The chain links TRBV18 to TRBJ1-4; D is unclear. Trimming took off 4 bases at V and 5 bases at J, with 8 bases between the two ends. The CDR3 extends over 13 amino acids. From germline, CDR1 is KGHSH and CDR2 LQKENI.

This clone was detected a few times. The J gene is TRBJ2-1, the V gene TRBV5-4, with TRBD2 identical over 8 bases. With V trimmed by 2 bases and J by 6 bases, 10 bases remained unmatched. CDR1 and CDR2 (germline): SGHNT, YYREEE (reference sequence). The length of the CDR3 is 16 residues. The CDR3 bases are TGTGCCAGCAGCTTTCCCCGTAGCGGGACCCTCAATGAGCAGTTCTTC. It encodes CASSFPRSGTLNEQFF.

In DNA, the CDR3 is TGTGCCAGCAATGAGTATAGCGGAATGTACAATGAGCAGTTCTTC. This sequence encodes CASNEYSGMYNEQFF. This rearrangement joins TRBV6-5 to TRBJ2-1, with a possible D match to TRBD2 (6 bases). V was trimmed by 7 bases and J by 4 bases, leaving 17 bases between them. Germline CDR1 is MNHEY and CDR2 is SVGAGI. This CDR3 contains 15 residues.

The chain links TRBV2 to TRBJ1-1, with D perhaps TRBD1 (6 bases). From germline, CDR1 is SNHLY and CDR2 FYNNEI. This CDR3 spans 13 amino acids. V dropped 7 bases and J dropped 2 bases, with 11 bases sitting between them. DNA of the CDR3: TGTGCCAGCAAAAGGGACACCAACACTGAAGCTTTCTTT. Translation: CASKRDTNTEAFF.

CDR3 sequence (DNA): TGTGCCAGCAGTGGGTCGGGGGGCGGACGGGATGGCTACACCTTC. Its translation: CASSGSGGGRDGYTF. The gene calls are TRBV2 and TRBJ1-2, with D perhaps matching TRBD1 (6 bases). The germline CDR1 and CDR2 sequences are SNHLY and FYNNEI. CDR3 length: 15 amino acids. V was pared by 4 bases and J by 6 bases, with 18 bases between.

The rearrangement uses TRBV21-1 and TRBJ2-3; the D call in the table, TRBD1, was not verified against the DNA. TRBV21-1 is given as a pseudogene. There are 18 residues in the CDR3. The CDR3 DNA reads TGTGCCAGCAGCAAAAAGGGATGGGGCGGTACTAAACCAGATACGCAGTATTTT. Residues: CASSKKGWGGTKPDTQYF.

The rearrangement links TRBV20-1 to TRBJ2-3; 7 positions match TRBD2. The V and J ends lost 6 bases and 8 bases, in that order; junction bases with no gene match: 5. The germline CDR1 and CDR2 sequences are DFQATT and SNEGSKA (reference sequence). This CDR3 has 11 residues. CDR3: CSAGGEGTQYF. The CDR3, as DNA: TGCAGTGCGGGAGGGGAGGGTACGCAGTATTTT.

This clone was picked up a small number of times. V is TRBV6-1 and J is TRBJ2-6, with a tentative D call TRBD1 (6 bases). The CDR3 extends over 15 amino acids. The ends were cut back, 6 bases at V and 1 base at J, with 10 bases in the middle. The germline gives CDR1 MNHNS, CDR2 SASEGT. Written as DNA, the CDR3 is TGTGCCAGCAGGGGGGCCTTATCTGGGGCCAACGTCCTGACTTTC. It codes for CASRGALSGANVLTF.

The V and J genes are TRBV7-6 and TRBJ2-5, with D perhaps TRBD1 (5 bases). The CDR3 runs to 15 residues. Germline-derived CDR1 and CDR2 are SGHVS and FNYEAQ. Trimming shortened V by 1 base and J by 4 bases, and 13 bases separated the two germline ends. In DNA form, the CDR3 reads TGTGCCAGCAGCTTAGGGCCCAGGGTGGGAGAGACCCAGTACTTC. The encoded protein is CASSLGPRVGETQYF. Looking up the rest from reference TRBV7-6 and TRBJ2-5 gives the full variable domain: GAGVSQSPRYKVTKRGQDVALRCDPISGHVSLYWYRQALGQGPEFLTYFNYEAQQDKSGLPNDRFSAERPEGSISTLTIQRTEQRDSAMYRCASSLGPRVGETQYFGPGTRLLVL.

The rearrangement joins TRBV19 to TRBJ2-3; D gene ambiguous. The CDR3 extends over 13 amino acids. Per the germline V gene, CDR1 is LNHDA and CDR2 is SQIVND (reference sequence). With 7 bases removed from V and 3 bases from J, the gap between germline ends came to 11 bases. The CDR3 here is CASKSAGTDTQYF. CDR3 DNA sequence: TGTGCCAGTAAGTCGGCCGGGACAGATACGCAGTATTTT. Based on the CDR3 plus reference TRBV19 and TRBJ2-3, the full variable domain is DGGITQSPKYLFRKEGQNVTLSCEQNLNHDAMYWYRQDPGQGLRLIYYSQIVNDFQKGDIAEGYSVSREKKESFPLTVTSAQKNPTAFYLCASKSAGTDTQYFGPGTRLTVL.

The chain uses TRBV10-3 and TRBJ2-5; 10 bases map to TRBD2. In germline, CDR1 is ENHRY, CDR2 SYGVKD. V was clipped by 3 bases and J by 2 bases; unmatched bases: 6. This CDR3 comprises 16 residues. CDR3 sequence reads: CAISDGLAGVQETQYF. The CDR3 region has the DNA TGTGCCATCAGTGATGGTCTAGCGGGGGTGCAAGAGACCCAGTACTTC.

This clone was observed once. The chain joins TRBV5-4 to TRBJ1-1; a possible D gene is TRBD1 (5 bases). The V and J ends lost 5 bases and 1 base respectively, with 12 bases between them. Looked up from germline, CDR1 is SGHNT and CDR2 is YYREEE (reference sequence). This CDR3 spans 14 amino acids. The CDR3 reads CASSDSSQNTEAFF. The CDR3 bases are TGTGCCAGCAGTGACAGCAGTCAGAACACTGAAGCTTTCTTT.

This sequence joins TRBV10-1 and TRBJ1-1, with D perhaps TRBD1 (5 bases). In germline, CDR1 is WNHNN, CDR2 SYGVQD (reference sequence). CDR3 length: 13 residues. Trimming cost V 5 bases and J 1 base, with 8 bases left between them. The CDR3 sequence: CASSSDTNTEAFF. The CDR3 region has the DNA TGCGCCAGCAGTTCGGACACGAACACTGAAGCTTTCTTT.

V and J are TRBV2 and TRBJ1-4, with TRBD1 identical over 7 bases. The V gene's germline CDR1 is SNHLY and CDR2 FYNNEI. The trim removed 6 bases at V and 2 bases at J, leaving 3 bases unmatched. The CDR3 is made up of 14 amino acids. The CDR3 nucleotides are TGTGCCAGCAGGGCAGGGGGTACTAATGAAAAACTGTTTTTT. It specifies CASRAGGTNEKLFF.

For the CDR3, the DNA is TGTGCCAGCAGCACCACTAGCGGGGGTTCAGATACGCAGTATTTT. Translation gives CASSTTSGGSDTQYF. V usage is TRBV6-6 and J usage is TRBJ2-3; TRBD2 matches at 11 bases. The V and J ends lost 6 bases and 4 bases, in that order; junction bases with no gene match: 6. The CDR3 is 15 residues long. CDR1 and CDR2 (germline): MNHNY, SVGAGI (reference sequence).

The chain recombines TRBV2 with TRBJ2-5; TRBD2 aligns across 7 bases. V was clipped by 7 bases and J by 0 bases; unmatched bases: 5. In germline, CDR1 is SNHLY, CDR2 FYNNEI. The CDR3 covers 14 residues. CDR3 region: CASKVAGNQETQYF. CDR3 coding DNA: TGTGCCAGCAAGGTAGCGGGTAACCAAGAGACCCAGTACTTC. Variable domain in full (rest from reference TRBV2 and TRBJ2-5): EPEVTQTPSHQVTQMGQEVILRCVPISNHLYFYWYRQILGQKVEFLVSFYNNEISEKSEIFDDQFSVERPDGSNFTLKIRSTKLEDSAMYFCASKVAGNQETQYFGPGTRLLVL.

CDR3 sequence reads: CASSGRDRGVDYGYTF. In nucleotides, the CDR3 is TGCGCCAGCAGCGGCCGGGACAGGGGAGTCGACTATGGCTACACCTTC. This chain uses TRBV4-1 with TRBJ1-2; TRBD1 matches at 10 bases. Germline-derived CDR1 and CDR2 are MGHRA and YSYEKL. This CDR3 has 16 amino acids. V shed 5 bases, J shed 3 bases, and the junction held 9 bases outside the gene matches.

The rearrangement joins TRBV11-2 to TRBJ2-5; the D gene is possibly TRBD2 (7 bases). The CDR3 consists of 18 residues. The germline V and J ends were trimmed by 5 bases and 4 bases, with 26 bases remaining between them. The germline V gene has CDR1 SGHAT and CDR2 FQNNGV. CDR3 nucleotide sequence: TGTGCCAGCAGCCCGACACAACGGGGGGCTAGTTTGTCAGAGACCCAGTACTTC. It specifies CASSPTQRGASLSETQYF.

The V and J genes are TRBV7-3 and TRBJ1-2; D is possibly TRBD1 (6 bases). CDR3 size: 12 residues. Germline V gives CDR1 SGHTA, CDR2 FQGTGA. The germline V and J ends were trimmed by 3 bases and 14 bases, with 16 bases remaining between them. The DNA for the CDR3 is TGTGCCAGCAGCTTCTGGGACACCCGAAGTACCTTC. Amino acids: CASSFWDTRSTF.

The gene calls are TRBV4-3 and TRBJ1-2; TRBD1 matches at 7 bases. The CDR3 extends over 15 amino acids. V dropped 3 bases and J dropped 1; count of bases not matched to a gene: 5. CDR1 is LGHNA, CDR2 YSLEER, per germline. CDR3 DNA: TGCGCCAGCAGCCACGGGACAGCCGATAACTATGGCTACACCTTC. Encoded protein: CASSHGTADNYGYTF.

The chain links TRBV7-2 to TRBJ1-2, with D hard to call. The ends were cut back, 1 base at V and 2 bases at J, with 8 bases in the middle. CDR3 length: 14 amino acids. Germline V gene lookup returns CDR1 SGHTA and CDR2 FQGNSA. The CDR3 protein is CASSLETRNYGYTF. As DNA, the CDR3 is TGTGCCAGCAGCTTAGAGACTCGCAACTATGGCTACACCTTC.